The 12 T cell receptor beta chains presented below share a single source sample, sequenced in a study of T cell responses to AZD1222 COVID-19 vaccine. Profiling relied on immunoSEQ multiplex PCR, and the TCRdb table lists in-frame clones only, not all of them. This table has roughly 150,000 clones, roughly nine tenths appearing once. Sequencing used peripheral blood, obtained on day 0 of AZD1222 vaccination. These receptors all come from an adult in good health.

The gene calls are TRBV11-2 and TRBJ2-1; 12 bases match TRBD2. V dropped 5 bases and J dropped 3; count of bases not matched to a gene: 8. CDR1 SGHAT and CDR2 FQNNGV come from the germline V gene. This CDR3 region has 17 residues. The DNA for the CDR3 is TGTGCCAGCAGCCGACTAGCGGGAGTTGCACTCTACAATGAGCAGTTCTTC. Its protein is CASSRLAGVALYNEQFF.

This chain links TRBV18 with TRBJ2-3; D is uncertain. From germline, CDR1 is KGHSH and CDR2 LQKENI. The CDR3 has 14 amino acids. Trimming took 2 bases from V and 2 from J, leaving 8 bases between them. CDR3 protein: CASSPSAATDTQYF. The CDR3 region has the DNA TGTGCCAGCTCACCATCTGCGGCCACAGATACGCAGTATTTT.

This chain connects TRBV6-5 to TRBJ1-1; the D is unclear. The V gene lost 7 bases and the J gene lost 0 bases, with 15 bases spanning the gap. Germline assignment: CDR1 MNHEY and CDR2 SVGAGI. The CDR3 contains 15 residues. The CDR3 loop is CASNGPRWMNTEAFF. The CDR3 DNA follows: TGTGCCAGCAATGGCCCACGGTGGATGAACACTGAAGCTTTCTTT.

The chain links TRBV7-3 to TRBJ1-6, with 12 bases aligning to TRBD1. Germline values: CDR1 SGHTA, CDR2 FQGTGA. The junction had 18 bases not matched to a gene; V was cut back by 5 bases and J by 7 bases. The CDR3 loop spans 20 amino acids. In DNA form, the CDR3 reads TGTGCCAGCAGCCGATATCCTCCGGGACAGGGGGCGATGGGCAATTCACCCCTCCACTTT. This encodes CASSRYPPGQGAMGNSPLHF.

The chain couples TRBV5-1 to TRBJ2-1; 10 bases line up with TRBD1. Trimming cost V 4 bases and J 4 bases; bases outside gene matches: 11. Looked up from germline, CDR1 is SGHRS and CDR2 is YFSETQ. The CDR3 is 17 amino acids. The CDR3 here is CASSMQPGQGRYNEQFF. The CDR3 DNA sequence: TGCGCCAGCAGCATGCAGCCGGGACAGGGGCGATACAATGAGCAGTTCTTC.

This chain joins TRBV24-1 and TRBJ2-3, with D possibly TRBD1 on 5 matching bases. Germline V gene sequence: CDR1 KGHDR, CDR2 SFDVKD. Trimming removed 3 bases at V and 9 bases at J, with 9 bases between. This CDR3 has 12 amino acids. CDR3 in amino acids: CATSDEAGTQYF. Here the CDR3 DNA reads TGTGCCACCAGTGATGAGGCAGGGACGCAGTATTTT.

This sequence joins TRBV4-3 and TRBJ1-2; D is possibly TRBD1 (5 bases). With 3 bases removed from V and 8 bases from J, the gap between germline ends came to 16 bases. The germline V gene encodes CDR1 LGHNA and CDR2 YSLEER. This CDR3 is 14 amino acids long. The CDR3 nucleotides read TGCGCCAGCAGCCAGGGACCGGTCCGGGGCGGCTACACCTTC. This gives the protein CASSQGPVRGGYTF.

The V gene is TRBV5-4, the J gene TRBJ1-2, with unresolved D. The CDR3 loop spans 13 amino acids. With 0 bases removed from V and 2 bases from J, the gap between germline ends came to 5 bases. CDR1 and CDR2 from the germline V gene are SGHNT and YYREEE (reference sequence). The CDR3 DNA sequence: TGTGCCAGCAGCTTGGCAGTGAACTATGGCTACACCTTC. It is translated as CASSLAVNYGYTF.

The chain links TRBV24-1 to TRBJ2-3, with no clear D. V lost 0 bases and J lost 5, with 8 bases in between. Germline assignment: CDR1 KGHDR and CDR2 SFDVKD. The CDR3 consists of 14 residues. In nucleotides, the CDR3 is TGTGCCACCAGTGATTTGAACTTACTAGATACGCAGTATTTT. This codes for CATSDLNLLDTQYF.

The genes are TRBV29-1 and TRBJ1-1; 7 bases agree with TRBD1. From germline, CDR1 is SQVTM and CDR2 ANQGSEA. Germline trimming cut 1 base from V and 8 bases from J; bases unmatched to any gene: 7. This CDR3 comprises 13 residues. The CDR3 sequence: CSVEGVPGGEAFF. CDR3 DNA: TGCAGCGTTGAAGGGGTCCCAGGGGGAGAAGCTTTCTTT.

The CDR3 coding sequence is TGTGCCACCAGTGCGAGCTCCTATAATTCACCCCTCCACTTT. Its translation: CATSASSYNSPLHF. The V call is TRBV24-1, the J call TRBJ1-6, with D unresolved. The CDR3 sequence is 14 residues long. Germline loops: CDR1 KGHDR, CDR2 SFDVKD. The germline V and J ends were trimmed by 5 bases and 0 bases, with 4 bases remaining between them.

This clone has more than one count but fewer than ten. The chain joins TRBV7-3 to TRBJ2-2; 10 bases are shared with TRBD2. The CDR3 extends over 17 amino acids. V was clipped by 2 bases and J by 3 bases; unmatched bases: 6. Per the germline V gene, CDR1 is SGHTA and CDR2 is FQGTGA. The CDR3 region is CASSLRGLAVDTGELFF. DNA for the CDR3: TGTGCCAGCAGCTTACGCGGACTAGCGGTAGACACCGGGGAGCTGTTTTTT.